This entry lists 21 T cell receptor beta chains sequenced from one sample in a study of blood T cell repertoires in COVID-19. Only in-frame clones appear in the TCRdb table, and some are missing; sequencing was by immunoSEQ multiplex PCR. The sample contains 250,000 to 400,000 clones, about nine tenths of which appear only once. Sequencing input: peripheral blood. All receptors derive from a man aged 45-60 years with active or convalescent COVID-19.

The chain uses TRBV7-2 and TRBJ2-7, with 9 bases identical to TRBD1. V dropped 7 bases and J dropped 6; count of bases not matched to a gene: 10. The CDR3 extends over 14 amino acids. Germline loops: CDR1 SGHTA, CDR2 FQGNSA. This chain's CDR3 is CASTQTGGWGEQYF. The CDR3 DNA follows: TGTGCCAGCACCCAAACAGGGGGCTGGGGCGAGCAGTACTTC.

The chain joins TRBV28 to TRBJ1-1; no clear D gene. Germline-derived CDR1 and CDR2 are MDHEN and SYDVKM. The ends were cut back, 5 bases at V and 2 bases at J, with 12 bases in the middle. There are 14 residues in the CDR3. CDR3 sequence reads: CASSKAEGNTEAFF. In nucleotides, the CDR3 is TGTGCCAGCAGTAAGGCCGAGGGAAACACTGAAGCTTTCTTT.

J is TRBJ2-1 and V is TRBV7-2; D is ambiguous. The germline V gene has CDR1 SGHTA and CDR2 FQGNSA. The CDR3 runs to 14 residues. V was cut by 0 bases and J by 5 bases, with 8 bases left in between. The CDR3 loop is CASSLASLNNEQFF. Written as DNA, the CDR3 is TGTGCCAGCAGCTTAGCTTCACTAAACAATGAGCAGTTCTTC.

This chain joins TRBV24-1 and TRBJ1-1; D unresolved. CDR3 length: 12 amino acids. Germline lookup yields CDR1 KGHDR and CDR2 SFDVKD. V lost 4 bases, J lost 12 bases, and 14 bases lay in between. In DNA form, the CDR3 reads TGTGCCACCAGTGACCCTTACTCGAAAACTTTCTTT. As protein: CATSDPYSKTFF.

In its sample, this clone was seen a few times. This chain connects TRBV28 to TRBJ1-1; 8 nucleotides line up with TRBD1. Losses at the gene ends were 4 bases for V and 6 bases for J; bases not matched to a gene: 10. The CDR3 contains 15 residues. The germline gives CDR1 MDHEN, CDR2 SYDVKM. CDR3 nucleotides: TGTGCCAGCAGTTCTGCTGGACAGGGAAGGGCTGAAGCTTTCTTT. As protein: CASSSAGQGRAEAFF.

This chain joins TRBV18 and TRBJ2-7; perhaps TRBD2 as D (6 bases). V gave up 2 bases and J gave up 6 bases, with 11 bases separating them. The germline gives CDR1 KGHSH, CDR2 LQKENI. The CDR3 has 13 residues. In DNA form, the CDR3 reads TGTGCCAGCTCACCATTAGGAGGGTCCGAGCAGTACTTC. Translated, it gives CASSPLGGSEQYF.

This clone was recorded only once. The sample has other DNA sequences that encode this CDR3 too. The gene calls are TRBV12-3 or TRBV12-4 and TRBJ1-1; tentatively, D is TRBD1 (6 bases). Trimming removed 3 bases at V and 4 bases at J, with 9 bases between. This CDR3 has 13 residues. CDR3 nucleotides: TGTGCCAGCAGTTTGGGCAGGGGCACTGAAGCTTTCTTT. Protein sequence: CASSLGRGTEAFF.

The CDR3 region is CASSPYRGELYTDTQYF. The CDR3 DNA is TGTGCCAGCTCACCCTACAGGGGGGAGCTGTATACAGATACGCAGTATTTT. The V call is TRBV18, the J call TRBJ2-3; 8 positions match TRBD1. CDR1 and CDR2 from the germline V gene are KGHSH and LQKENI. The CDR3 extends over 17 amino acids. Trimming cost V 3 bases and J 3 bases; bases outside gene matches: 11. The entire variable domain, with the rest obtained from reference TRBV18 and TRBJ2-3, is as follows: NAGVMQNPRHLVRRRGQEARLRCSPMKGHSHVYWYRQLPEEGLKFMVYLQKENIIDESGMPKERFSAEFPKEGPSILRIQQVVRGDSAAYFCASSPYRGELYTDTQYFGPGTRLTVL.

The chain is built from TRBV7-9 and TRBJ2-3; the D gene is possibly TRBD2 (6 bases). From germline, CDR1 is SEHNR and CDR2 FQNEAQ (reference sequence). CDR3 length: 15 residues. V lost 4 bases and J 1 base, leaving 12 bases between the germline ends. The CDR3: CASSSPGLRTDTQYF. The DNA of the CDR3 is TGTGCCAGCAGCTCCCCGGGACTCCGCACAGATACGCAGTATTTT.

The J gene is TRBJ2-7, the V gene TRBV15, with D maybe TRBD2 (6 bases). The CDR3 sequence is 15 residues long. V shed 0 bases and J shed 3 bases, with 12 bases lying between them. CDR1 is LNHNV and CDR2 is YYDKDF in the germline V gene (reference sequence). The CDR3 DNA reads TGTGCCACCAGCAGAGAAGGTGGAGGGATCTACGAGCAGTACTTC. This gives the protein CATSREGGGIYEQYF.

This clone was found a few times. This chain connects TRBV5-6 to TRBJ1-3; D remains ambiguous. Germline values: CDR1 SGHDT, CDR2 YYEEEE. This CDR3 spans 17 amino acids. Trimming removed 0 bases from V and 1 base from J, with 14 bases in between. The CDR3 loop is CASSLAAGDLSGNTIYF. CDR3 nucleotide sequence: TGTGCCAGCAGCTTGGCGGCCGGGGATTTGTCTGGAAACACCATATATTTT.

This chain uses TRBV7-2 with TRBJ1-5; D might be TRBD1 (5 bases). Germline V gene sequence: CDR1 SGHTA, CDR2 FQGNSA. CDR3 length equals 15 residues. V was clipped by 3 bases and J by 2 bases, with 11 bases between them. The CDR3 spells CASSFSGMGNQPQHF. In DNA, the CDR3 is TGTGCCAGCAGCTTTTCAGGGATGGGCAATCAGCCCCAGCATTTT. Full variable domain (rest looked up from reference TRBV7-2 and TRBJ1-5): GAGVSQSPSNKVTEKGKDVELRCDPISGHTALYWYRQSLGQGLEFLIYFQGNSAPDKSGLPSDRFSAERTGGSVSTLTIQRTQQEDSAVYLCASSFSGMGNQPQHFGDGTRLSIL.

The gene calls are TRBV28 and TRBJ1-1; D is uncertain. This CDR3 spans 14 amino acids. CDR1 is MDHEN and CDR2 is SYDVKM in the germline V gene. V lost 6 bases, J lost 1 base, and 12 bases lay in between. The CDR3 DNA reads TGTGCCAGCAGGCTGGCGGGGTCGAACACTGAAGCTTTCTTT. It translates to CASRLAGSNTEAFF.

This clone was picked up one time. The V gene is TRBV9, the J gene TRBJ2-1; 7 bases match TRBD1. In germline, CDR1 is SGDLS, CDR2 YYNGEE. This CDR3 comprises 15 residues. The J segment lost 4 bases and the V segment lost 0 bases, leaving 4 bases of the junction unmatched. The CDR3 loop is CASSVEGGSYNEQFF. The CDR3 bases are TGTGCCAGCAGCGTAGAAGGGGGCAGTTACAATGAGCAGTTCTTC.

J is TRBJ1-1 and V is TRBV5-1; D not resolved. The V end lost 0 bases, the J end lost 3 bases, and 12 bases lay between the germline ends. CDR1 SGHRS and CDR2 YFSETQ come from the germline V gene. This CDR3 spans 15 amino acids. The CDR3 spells CASSLGQWGDTEAFF. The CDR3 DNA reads TGCGCCAGCAGCTTGGGCCAATGGGGAGACACTGAAGCTTTCTTT.

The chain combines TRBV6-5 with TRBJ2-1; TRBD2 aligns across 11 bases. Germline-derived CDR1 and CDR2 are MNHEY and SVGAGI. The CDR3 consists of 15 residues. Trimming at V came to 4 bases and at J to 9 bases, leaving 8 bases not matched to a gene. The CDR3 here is CASSFPTSGEGEQFF. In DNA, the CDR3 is TGTGCCAGCAGTTTCCCGACTAGCGGGGAGGGTGAGCAGTTCTTC.

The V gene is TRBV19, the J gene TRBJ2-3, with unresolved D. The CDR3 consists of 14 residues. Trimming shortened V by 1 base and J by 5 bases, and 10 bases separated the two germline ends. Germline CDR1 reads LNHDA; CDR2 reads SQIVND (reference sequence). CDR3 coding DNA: TGTGCCAGTAGTATAGGACCCGACAAAGATACGCAGTATTTT. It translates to CASSIGPDKDTQYF.

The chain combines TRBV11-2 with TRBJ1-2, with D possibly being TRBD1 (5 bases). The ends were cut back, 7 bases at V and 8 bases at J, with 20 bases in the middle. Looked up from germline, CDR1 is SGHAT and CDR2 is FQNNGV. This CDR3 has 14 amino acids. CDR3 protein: CASTPGRVRKGYTF. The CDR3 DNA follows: TGTGCCAGCACGCCAGGGAGGGTGAGGAAAGGCTACACCTTC.

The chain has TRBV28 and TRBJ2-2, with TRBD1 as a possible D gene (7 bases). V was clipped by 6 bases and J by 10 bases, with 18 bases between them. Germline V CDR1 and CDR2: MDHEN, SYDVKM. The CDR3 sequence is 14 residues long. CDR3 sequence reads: CASRHSGQRVELFF. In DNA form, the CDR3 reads TGTGCCAGCAGACACTCGGGACAGCGGGTGGAGCTGTTTTTT.

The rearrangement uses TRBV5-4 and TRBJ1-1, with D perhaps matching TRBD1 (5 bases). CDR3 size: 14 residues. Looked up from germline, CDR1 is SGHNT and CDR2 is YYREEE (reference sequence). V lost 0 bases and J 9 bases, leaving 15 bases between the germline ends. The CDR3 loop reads CASSLESTTDQAFF. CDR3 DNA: TGTGCCAGCAGCTTGGAGTCGACGACAGATCAAGCTTTCTTT.

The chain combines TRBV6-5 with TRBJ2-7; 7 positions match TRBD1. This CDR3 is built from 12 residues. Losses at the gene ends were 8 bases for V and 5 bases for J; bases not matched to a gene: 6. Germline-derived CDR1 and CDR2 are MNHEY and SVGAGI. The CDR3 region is CASGIQGNEQYF. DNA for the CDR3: TGTGCCAGCGGAATACAGGGGAACGAGCAGTACTTC.